This TCR beta chain was observed in a study of HIV-infected patients and healthy controls. The study, taken as a whole, reports: Healthy control repertoires had roughly threefold more distinct CDR3s than untreated HIV+ repertoires, and higher Shannon diversity. Two to four months of therapy was arguably too brief to observe immune reconstitution in treated samples. Unequal distinct sequence numbers between patients and controls complicated comparisons.

This CDR3 spans 17 amino acids. J was trimmed by 0 bases and V by 4 bases; bases with no gene match: 10. Looked up from germline, CDR1 is SGDLS and CDR2 is YYNGEE. Antiretroviral therapy had run roughly three months, about 14 weeks, before follow-up blood collection. The repertoire came from unfractionated whole blood and reflected all unsorted peripheral T cells. cDNA was made from around 0.45 ug RNA using alpha and beta constant primers. Separate chain-specific third strand synthesis with multiplexing indices produced the alpha and beta libraries. The cDNA received a 5' RACE adapter containing a random hexamer plus an SP2 sequencing primer site. TCRdb recomputed calls from the 5' RACE reads with MiXCR, one row per CDR3 protein. The repertoire holds 5,500 to 8,000 distinct CDR3 sequences, with more than 9% as singletons. This clonotype was observed many times. Its antigen is not identified.

Sequenced material: blood, taken during antiretroviral therapy. The sequence derives from an adult with HIV infection. This chain uses TRBV9 with TRBJ1-3; TRBD1 agrees at 7 bases. The CDR3 reads CASSLTGTANSGNTIYF. DNA for the CDR3: TGTGCCAGCAGCTTGACCGGGACAGCCAACTCTGGAAACACCATATATTTT.